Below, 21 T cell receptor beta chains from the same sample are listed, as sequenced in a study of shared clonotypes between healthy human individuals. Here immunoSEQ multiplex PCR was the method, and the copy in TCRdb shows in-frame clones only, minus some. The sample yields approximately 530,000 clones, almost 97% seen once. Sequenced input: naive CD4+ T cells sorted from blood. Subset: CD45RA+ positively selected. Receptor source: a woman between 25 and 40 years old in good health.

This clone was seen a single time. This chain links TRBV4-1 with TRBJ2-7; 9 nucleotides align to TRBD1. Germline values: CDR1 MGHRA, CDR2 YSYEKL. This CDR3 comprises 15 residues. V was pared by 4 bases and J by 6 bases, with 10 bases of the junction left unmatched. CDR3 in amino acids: CASSLGDRAMTEQYF. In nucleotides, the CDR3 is TGCGCCAGCAGCCTAGGGGACAGGGCCATGACCGAGCAGTACTTC.

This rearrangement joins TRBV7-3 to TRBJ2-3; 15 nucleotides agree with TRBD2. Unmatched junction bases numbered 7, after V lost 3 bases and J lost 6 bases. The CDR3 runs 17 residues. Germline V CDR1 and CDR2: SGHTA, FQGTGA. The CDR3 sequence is CASSLGGLAGGSDTQYF. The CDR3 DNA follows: TGTGCCAGCAGCTTGGGTGGACTAGCGGGAGGGAGCGATACGCAGTATTTT.

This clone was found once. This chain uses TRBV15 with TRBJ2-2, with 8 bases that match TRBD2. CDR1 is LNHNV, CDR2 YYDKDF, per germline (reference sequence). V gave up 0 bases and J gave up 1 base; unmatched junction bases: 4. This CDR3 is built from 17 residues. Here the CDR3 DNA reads TGTGCCACCAGCAGAGATCCCCTAGCGGGGAACACCGGGGAGCTGTTTTTT. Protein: CATSRDPLAGNTGELFF.

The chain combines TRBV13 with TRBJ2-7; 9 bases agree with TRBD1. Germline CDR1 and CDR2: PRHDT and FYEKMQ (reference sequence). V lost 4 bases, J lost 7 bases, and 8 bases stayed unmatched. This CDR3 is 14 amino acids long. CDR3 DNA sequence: TGTGCCAGCAGCTACCGGGACAGGGAAGGGGAGCAGTACTTC. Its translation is CASSYRDREGEQYF.

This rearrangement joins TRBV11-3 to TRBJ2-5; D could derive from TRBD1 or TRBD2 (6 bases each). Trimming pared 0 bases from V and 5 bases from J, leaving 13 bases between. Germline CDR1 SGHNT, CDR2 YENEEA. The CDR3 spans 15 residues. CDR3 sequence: CASSLDQGRIETQYF. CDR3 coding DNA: TGTGCCAGCAGCTTAGATCAGGGGAGGATTGAGACCCAGTACTTC.

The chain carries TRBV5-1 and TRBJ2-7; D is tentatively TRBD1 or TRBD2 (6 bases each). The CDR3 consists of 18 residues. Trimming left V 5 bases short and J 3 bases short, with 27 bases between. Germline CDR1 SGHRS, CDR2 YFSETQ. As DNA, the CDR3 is TGCGCCAGCAGGGCCGGAACTCGAGGGGGGCTGAAAGGCTACGAGCAGTACTTC. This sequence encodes CASRAGTRGGLKGYEQYF. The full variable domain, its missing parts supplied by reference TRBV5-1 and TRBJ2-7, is KAGVTQTPRYLIKTRGQQVTLSCSPISGHRSVSWYQQTPGQGLQFLFEYFSETQRNKGNFPGRFSGRQFSNSRSEMNVSTLELGDSALYLCASRAGTRGGLKGYEQYFGPGTRLTVT.

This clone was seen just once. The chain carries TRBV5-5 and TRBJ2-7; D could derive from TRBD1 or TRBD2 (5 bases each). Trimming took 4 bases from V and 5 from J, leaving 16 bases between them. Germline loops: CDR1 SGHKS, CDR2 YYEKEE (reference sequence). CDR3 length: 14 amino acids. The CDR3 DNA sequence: TGTGCCAGCAGCCCGATGGGACCCAGGGACGAGCAGTACTTC. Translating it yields CASSPMGPRDEQYF.

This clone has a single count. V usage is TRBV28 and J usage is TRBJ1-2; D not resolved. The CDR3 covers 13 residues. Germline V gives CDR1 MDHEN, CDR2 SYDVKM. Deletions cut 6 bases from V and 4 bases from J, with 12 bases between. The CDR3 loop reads CASRRDILYGYTF. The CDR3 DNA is TGTGCCAGCAGACGCGACATACTCTATGGCTACACCTTC.

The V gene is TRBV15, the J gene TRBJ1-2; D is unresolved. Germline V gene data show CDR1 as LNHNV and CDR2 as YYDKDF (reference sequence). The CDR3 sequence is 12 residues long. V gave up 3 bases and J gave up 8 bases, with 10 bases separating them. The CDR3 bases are TGTGCCACCAGCAGTGGATATTCGGGCTACACCTTC. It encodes CATSSGYSGYTF.

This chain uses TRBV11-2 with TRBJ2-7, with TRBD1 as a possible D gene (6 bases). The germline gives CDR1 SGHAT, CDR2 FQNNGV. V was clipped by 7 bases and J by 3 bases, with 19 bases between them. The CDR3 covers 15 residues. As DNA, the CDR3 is TGTGCCAGCACGCAGAGAAACAGGGCGAACTACGAGCAGTACTTC. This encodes CASTQRNRANYEQYF.

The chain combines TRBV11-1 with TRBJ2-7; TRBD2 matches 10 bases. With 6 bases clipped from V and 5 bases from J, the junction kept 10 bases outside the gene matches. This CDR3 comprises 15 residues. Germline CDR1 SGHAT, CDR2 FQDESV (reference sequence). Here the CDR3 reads CASSWTSGPPNEQYF. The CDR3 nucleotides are TGTGCCAGCAGTTGGACTAGCGGCCCCCCCAACGAGCAGTACTTC.

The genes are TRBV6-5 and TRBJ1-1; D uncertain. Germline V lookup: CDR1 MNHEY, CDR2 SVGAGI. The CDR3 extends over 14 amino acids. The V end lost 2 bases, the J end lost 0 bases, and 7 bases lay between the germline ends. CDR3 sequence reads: CASSYTELNTEAFF. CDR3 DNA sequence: TGTGCCAGCAGTTACACAGAGTTGAACACTGAAGCTTTCTTT.

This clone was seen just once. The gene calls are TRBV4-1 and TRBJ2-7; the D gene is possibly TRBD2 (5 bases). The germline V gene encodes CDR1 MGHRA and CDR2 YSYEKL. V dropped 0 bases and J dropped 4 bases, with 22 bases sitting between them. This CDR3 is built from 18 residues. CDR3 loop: CASSQDKIGLRHLYEQYF. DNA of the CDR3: TGCGCCAGCAGCCAAGATAAGATAGGACTGAGACATCTATACGAGCAGTACTTC.

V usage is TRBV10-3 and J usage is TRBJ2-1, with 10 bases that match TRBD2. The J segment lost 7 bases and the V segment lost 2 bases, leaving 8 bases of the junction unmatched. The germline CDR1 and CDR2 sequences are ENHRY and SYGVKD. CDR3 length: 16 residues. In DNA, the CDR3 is TGTGCCATCAGTGAGACCGGTCAAGCGGGAGGGAATGAGCAGTTCTTC. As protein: CAISETGQAGGNEQFF.

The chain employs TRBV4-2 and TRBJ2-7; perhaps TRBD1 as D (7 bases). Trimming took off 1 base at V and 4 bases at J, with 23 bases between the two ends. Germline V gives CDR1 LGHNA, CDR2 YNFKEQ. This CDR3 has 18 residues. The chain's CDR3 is CASSQGPRRRDSQYEQYF. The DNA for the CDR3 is TGTGCCAGCAGCCAAGGCCCCCGGAGGCGGGACAGCCAGTACGAGCAGTACTTC.

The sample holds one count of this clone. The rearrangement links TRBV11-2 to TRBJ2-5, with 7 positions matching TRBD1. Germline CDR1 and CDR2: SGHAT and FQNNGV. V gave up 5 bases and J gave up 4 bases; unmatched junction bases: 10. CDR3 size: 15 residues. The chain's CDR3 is CASSRNTGDGETQYF. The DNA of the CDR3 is TGTGCCAGCAGCAGGAACACAGGGGATGGAGAGACCCAGTACTTC.

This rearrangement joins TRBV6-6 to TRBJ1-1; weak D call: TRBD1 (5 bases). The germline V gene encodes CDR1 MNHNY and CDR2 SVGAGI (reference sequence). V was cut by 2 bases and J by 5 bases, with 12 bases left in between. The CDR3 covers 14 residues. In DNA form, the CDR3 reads TGTGCCAGCAGTTACGGGGGGAGGATGACTGAAGCTTTCTTT. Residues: CASSYGGRMTEAFF.

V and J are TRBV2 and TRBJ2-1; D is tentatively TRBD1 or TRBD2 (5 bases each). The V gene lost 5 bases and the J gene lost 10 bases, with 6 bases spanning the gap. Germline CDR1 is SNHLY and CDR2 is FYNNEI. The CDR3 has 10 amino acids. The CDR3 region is CASSRDEQFF. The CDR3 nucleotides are TGTGCCAGCAGTCGGGACGAGCAGTTCTTC.

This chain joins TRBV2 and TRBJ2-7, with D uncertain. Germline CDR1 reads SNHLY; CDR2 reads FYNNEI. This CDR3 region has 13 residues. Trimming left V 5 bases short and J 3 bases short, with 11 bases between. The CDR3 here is CASSLYEYYEQYF. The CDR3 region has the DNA TGTGCCAGCAGTCTATACGAATACTACGAGCAGTACTTC.

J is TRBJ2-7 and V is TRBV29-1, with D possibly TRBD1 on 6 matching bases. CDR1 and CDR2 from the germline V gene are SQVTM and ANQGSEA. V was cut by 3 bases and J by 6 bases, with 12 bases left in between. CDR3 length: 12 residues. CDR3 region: CSVEAQGSEQYF. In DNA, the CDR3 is TGCAGCGTTGAGGCACAGGGTTCCGAGCAGTACTTC.

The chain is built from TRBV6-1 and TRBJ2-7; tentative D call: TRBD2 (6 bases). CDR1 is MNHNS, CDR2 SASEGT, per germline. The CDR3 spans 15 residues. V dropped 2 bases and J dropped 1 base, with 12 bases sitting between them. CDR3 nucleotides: TGTGCCAGCAGTGAATGGGGCGGGAAGTCCTACGAGCAGTACTTC. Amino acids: CASSEWGGKSYEQYF.